The rows below give T cell receptor beta chains drawn from one sample of a study of blood T cell repertoires in COVID-19. Libraries were prepared by immunoSEQ multiplex PCR; TCRdb keeps only in-frame clonotypes and omits some of them. The data show 85,000 to 110,000 clones, roughly 80% seen once. Sequenced material: peripheral blood. The receptors were sampled from a human donor in a cohort sampled during active COVID-19. Both conserved end residues are part of each CDR3. The D gene is left open where the match is weak. The size of a clone is reported for some rows only, either as once, few or many, or as a class for expanded clones.

v_gene	j_gene	abundance	len	d_gene	CDR3aa	CDR3nt
TRBV15	TRBJ1-5	.	14	.	CATSTPHSNQPQHF	TGTGCCACCAGCACCCCCCATAGCAATCAGCCCCAGCATTTT
TRBV4-1	TRBJ1-5	.	15	.	CASSQLTATNQPQHF	TGCGCCAGCAGCCAACTGACAGCCACCAATCAGCCCCAGCATTTT
TRBV6-6	TRBJ2-1	.	13	.	CASSYVSYNEQFF	TGTGCCAGCAGTTACGTTAGCTACAATGAGCAGTTCTTC
TRBV10-2	TRBJ2-2	few	12	TRBD1	CASTEGARELFF	TGCGCCAGCACAGAGGGGGCGAGGGAGCTGTTTTTT
TRBV15	TRBJ2-7	.	14	.	CATSRERSSYEQYF	TGTGCCACCAGCCGAGAGAGGAGCTCCTACGAGCAGTACTTC
TRBV5-1	TRBJ1-6	few	15	.	CASSLGSGGHSPLHF	TGCGCCAGCAGCTTGGGGTCCGGCGGGCATTCACCCCTCCACTTT
TRBV25-1	TRBJ1-5	.	14	TRBD1	CASSRGQGHQPQHF	TGTGCCAGCAGTAGGGGACAGGGGCATCAGCCCCAGCATTTT
TRBV3-1/TRBV3-2	TRBJ2-3	.	19	TRBD2	CASSQDGLAGGGSTDTQYF	TGTGCCAGCAGCCAAGACGGACTAGCGGGGGGCGGGAGCACAGATACGCAGTATTTT
TRBV27	TRBJ1-2	.	15	TRBD1	CASSLTGTGVYGYTF	TGTGCCAGCAGTCTAACTGGGACAGGGGTTTATGGCTACACCTTC
TRBV7-8	TRBJ1-1	.	15	.	CASSIPQPPNTEAFF	TGTGCCAGCAGCATCCCACAGCCGCCGAACACTGAAGCTTTCTTT
TRBV6-5	TRBJ1-1	.	13	TRBD1	CASEGDRNTEAFF	TGTGCCAGCGAAGGGGACAGAAACACTGAAGCTTTCTTT
TRBV3-1/TRBV3-2	TRBJ2-5	.	12	.	CASSPGAKTQYF	TGTGCCAGCAGCCCAGGGGCCAAGACCCAGTACTTC
TRBV27	TRBJ2-6	.	18	TRBD1	CASSKGTGLFAGANVLTF	TGTGCCAGCAGTAAGGGGACAGGGTTATTTGCTGGGGCCAACGTCCTGACTTTC
TRBV12-5	TRBJ1-1	.	14	.	CASGPPGEHGEAFF	TGTGCTAGTGGTCCCCCAGGGGAACATGGTGAAGCTTTCTTT
TRBV10-1	TRBJ2-5	.	16	TRBD1	CASSERTGGFGETQYF	TGCGCCAGCAGTGAGAGGACAGGGGGATTTGGAGAGACCCAGTACTTC
TRBV11-3	TRBJ2-2	once	11	.	CASRGSGELFF	TGTGCCAGCCGGGGTTCCGGGGAGCTGTTTTTT
TRBV15	TRBJ2-3	.	20	.	CATSGSRSHLRGSSTDTQYF	TGTGCCACCAGCGGATCCAGAAGCCACCTTCGGGGGTCTAGCACAGATACGCAGTATTTT
TRBV9	TRBJ2-2	.	12	.	CASSPYTGELFF	TGTGCCAGCAGCCCATACACCGGGGAGCTGTTTTTT
TRBV5-1	TRBJ2-2	.	17	.	CASSLAPGSGLTGELFF	TGCGCCAGCAGCTTGGCCCCCGGTAGCGGCCTCACCGGGGAGCTGTTTTTT
TRBV27	TRBJ1-5	once	13	.	CASRSTVNQPQHF	TGTGCCAGCAGGTCGACAGTTAATCAGCCCCAGCATTTT
TRBV6-5	TRBJ1-3	once	15	TRBD1	CASSYGTGGGNTIYF	TGTGCCAGCAGTTACGGGACAGGGGGTGGAAACACCATATATTTT
TRBV9	TRBJ1-1	.	13	.	CASSLTGSTEAFF	TGTGCCAGCAGCTTAACAGGGTCCACTGAAGCTTTCTTT
TRBV2	TRBJ2-2	.	15	.	CASSEATRLTGELFF	TGTGCCAGCAGTGAAGCCACTAGATTGACCGGGGAGCTGTTTTTT
TRBV7-2	TRBJ2-5	.	16	TRBD2	CASSLVGSGGEETQYF	TGTGCCAGCAGCTTAGTGGGTAGCGGGGGGGAAGAGACCCAGTACTTC
TRBV7-3	TRBJ1-6	.	15	.	CASSLMWGDRSPLHF	TGTGCCAGCAGCTTAATGTGGGGGGATCGTTCACCCCTCCACTTT
TRBV19	TRBJ1-2	.	19	.	CASNDPTIRLGRRGYGYTF	TGTGCCAGTAACGATCCCACGATCCGTCTGGGTAGGCGCGGCTATGGCTACACCTTC
TRBV18	TRBJ2-5	.	13	.	CASSPAQGETQYF	TGTGCCAGCTCACCAGCGCAGGGAGAGACCCAGTACTTC
TRBV9	TRBJ1-6	.	12	.	CASSAATGPLHF	TGTGCCAGCAGCGCTGCCACGGGACCCCTCCACTTT
TRBV5-5	TRBJ1-2	.	16	.	CASSSAGSLAAYGYTF	TGTGCCAGCAGCTCCGCCGGGTCCCTTGCGGCCTATGGCTACACCTTC
TRBV11-2	TRBJ2-7	.	15	TRBD1	CASSNQGTGVYEQYF	TGTGCCAGCAGCAATCAGGGGACAGGGGTGTACGAGCAGTACTTC
TRBV27	TRBJ1-3	.	15	.	CANRARGASGNTIYF	TGTGCCAACCGAGCTCGGGGGGCCTCTGGAAACACCATATATTTT
TRBV6-5	TRBJ2-7	.	11	.	CASSPAYEQYF	TGTGCCAGCAGCCCGGCCTACGAGCAGTACTTC
TRBV18	TRBJ1-2	.	14	TRBD1	CASSPTGTGYGYTF	TGTGCCAGCTCACCGACCGGGACAGGGTACGGCTACACCTTC
TRBV6-5	TRBJ2-1	.	11	.	CASTGLNEQFF	TGTGCCAGCACAGGGCTTAATGAGCAGTTCTTC
TRBV2	TRBJ1-1	.	12	.	CASSDRGAEAFF	TGTGCCAGCAGTGACAGGGGCGCTGAAGCTTTCTTT
TRBV24-1	TRBJ2-1	.	14	.	CATSDSAGGNEQFF	TGTGCCACCAGTGATTCAGCCGGGGGAAATGAGCAGTTCTTC
TRBV4-1	TRBJ2-7	.	15	.	CASSPSVRENYEQYF	TGCGCCAGCAGCCCATCCGTCAGGGAAAACTACGAGCAGTACTTC
TRBV2	TRBJ1-6	.	12	.	CASREYNSPLHF	TGTGCCAGCAGGGAGTATAATTCACCCCTCCACTTT
TRBV18	TRBJ1-2	.	13	.	CASSPGTGSGYTF	TGTGCCAGCTCACCAGGAACAGGTTCTGGCTACACCTTC
TRBV7-6	TRBJ1-1	.	15	.	CASSPQTGKNTEAFF	TGTGCCAGCAGCCCTCAGACAGGAAAGAACACTGAAGCTTTCTTT
TRBV2	TRBJ1-1	.	13	TRBD1	CASTGTVNTEAFF	TGTGCCAGCACGGGGACAGTGAACACTGAAGCTTTCTTT
TRBV11-3	TRBJ1-1	once	15	.	CASSLLGEGNTEAFF	TGTGCCAGCAGCTTATTAGGAGAGGGGAACACTGAAGCTTTCTTT
TRBV7-9	TRBJ2-7	.	13	.	CASSLDPAYEQYF	TGTGCCAGCAGCTTAGATCCGGCCTACGAGCAGTACTTC
TRBV11-1	TRBJ2-7	.	10	.	CASSSSGTFF	TGTGCCAGCAGCTCTTCCGGGACTTTCTTC
TRBV7-2	TRBJ2-5	.	11	.	CASSSYETQYF	TGTGCCAGCAGCTCGTATGAGACCCAGTACTTC
TRBV7-9	TRBJ1-1	.	12	.	CASSRYNTEAFF	TGTGCCAGCAGCAGATACAATACAGAAGCTTTCTTT
TRBV7-3	TRBJ1-2	.	13	.	CASSAAVGHGYTF	TGTGCCAGCAGCGCCGCCGTGGGCCATGGCTACACCTTC
TRBV10-2	TRBJ2-7	.	17	.	CASSEPSRTGSSYEQYF	TGCGCCAGCAGTGAGCCGAGCAGGACTGGGAGCTCCTACGAGCAGTACTTC
TRBV7-2	TRBJ2-2	once	14	.	CASRSDFNTGELFF	TGTGCCAGCAGGTCGGACTTTAACACCGGGGAGCTGTTTTTT
TRBV10-2	TRBJ1-3	.	16	.	CASRPHGQSSGNTIYF	TGCGCCAGCAGACCCCACGGACAGAGCTCTGGAAACACCATATATTTT
TRBV19	TRBJ2-5	.	13	TRBD1	CASSTGATETQYF	TGTGCCAGTAGCACAGGGGCCACAGAGACCCAGTACTTC
TRBV9	TRBJ1-1	.	15	.	CASSVGQIMNTEAFF	TGTGCCAGCAGCGTAGGACAGATAATGAACACTGAAGCTTTCTTT
TRBV5-4	TRBJ2-1	.	16	TRBD2	CASSYGLAGGRGEQFF	TGTGCCAGCAGCTACGGACTAGCGGGGGGCCGAGGTGAGCAGTTCTTC